Included here is one T cell receptor beta chain sequence, with context. The antigen is undetermined. The data belong to a study of T cell responses to AZD1222 COVID-19 vaccine. Whole-study results and caveats: The study identified only six AZD1222 recipients as seropositive at baseline.

Libraries were prepared by immunoSEQ multiplex PCR; TCRdb keeps only in-frame clonotypes and omits some of them. The data contain approximately 150,000 clones, 80% to 90% of them seen just once; the ten biggest clones take up approximately 5.1%. The CDR3 sequence is 15 residues long. Germline CDR1 SGHRS, CDR2 YFSETQ. V trimming: 3 bases; J trimming: 0 bases; junction bases outside the gene matches: 4. The sequence was obtained from an adult in good health. Sequenced here: peripheral blood, sampled on day 0 of AZD1222 vaccination. The rearrangement uses TRBV5-1 and TRBJ2-3; 7 nucleotides align to TRBD1. CDR3 loop: CASSSQGLSTDTQYF. Written as DNA, the CDR3 is TGCGCCAGCAGCTCACAGGGGCTTAGCACAGATACGCAGTATTTT.